Following are 7 T cell receptor beta chains from one sample sequenced in a study of blood T cell repertoires in COVID-19. Profiling relied on immunoSEQ multiplex PCR, and the TCRdb table lists in-frame clones only, not all of them. The data hold 210,000 or so clones, with more than 80% observed a single time. The sample was peripheral blood. These TCRs come from a woman of 80 years or more with COVID-19, enrolled during active disease.

The chain is built from TRBV9 and TRBJ1-2; a possible D gene is TRBD1 (6 bases). Germline loops: CDR1 SGDLS, CDR2 YYNGEE. This CDR3 has 17 amino acids. The ends were cut back, 0 bases at V and 0 bases at J, with 15 bases in the middle. The CDR3 reads CASSVEVGGAANYGYTF. In DNA form, the CDR3 reads TGTGCCAGCAGCGTAGAAGTCGGGGGGGCGGCTAACTATGGCTACACCTTC.

The J gene is TRBJ2-7, the V gene TRBV3-1 (or the pseudogene TRBV3-2), with TRBD2 identical over 14 bases. The ends lost 4 bases at V and 7 bases at J; junction bases unmatched: 6. This CDR3 has 15 residues. From germline, CDR1 is LGHDT and CDR2 YNNKEL (reference sequence). CDR3 amino acids: CASSRLAGGTGEQYF. The CDR3 coding sequence is TGTGCCAGCAGCCGACTAGCGGGAGGGACGGGAGAGCAGTACTTC.

The chain links TRBV18 to TRBJ1-1; D is possibly TRBD1 (6 bases). V lost 5 bases and J 1 base, leaving 17 bases between the germline ends. The germline CDR1 and CDR2 sequences are KGHSH and LQKENI. This CDR3 spans 16 amino acids. CDR3 in DNA: TGTGCCAGCTCAACAGGGCCCCCGGCCGGGAACACTGAAGCTTTCTTT. This sequence encodes CASSTGPPAGNTEAFF.

The chain employs TRBV6-6 and TRBJ1-4, with a possible D match to TRBD1 (5 bases). From germline, CDR1 is MNHNY and CDR2 SVGAGI (reference sequence). The CDR3 is 14 residues long. V shed 10 bases and J shed 7 bases, with 19 bases lying between them. DNA of the CDR3: TGTGCCACCCGGACCCAAGGGGAAATTGAAAAACTGTTTTTT. It specifies CATRTQGEIEKLFF.

The chain employs TRBV7-8 and TRBJ2-2; D call uncertain. This CDR3 is 14 amino acids long. Trimming pared 2 bases from V and 6 bases from J, leaving 10 bases between. CDR1 is SGHVS, CDR2 FQNEAQ, per germline. CDR3 DNA: TGTGCCAGCAGCTTACCGTCGCGTGCCGGGGAGCTGTTTTTT. Protein: CASSLPSRAGELFF.

The chain joins TRBV19 to TRBJ2-3; 9 bases line up with TRBD2. The CDR3 loop spans 16 amino acids. J was trimmed by 4 bases and V by 1 base; bases with no gene match: 6. Per the germline V gene, CDR1 is LNHDA and CDR2 is SQIVND (reference sequence). In DNA, the CDR3 is TGTGCCAGTAGTATAGGGGGCGGGAGGGCCGCAGATACGCAGTATTTT. Its translation is CASSIGGGRAADTQYF.

This rearrangement joins TRBV3-1 (or the pseudogene TRBV3-2) to TRBJ2-5; 7 bases align to TRBD1. The junction had 7 bases not matched to a gene; V was cut back by 1 base and J by 5 bases. Germline-derived CDR1 and CDR2 are LGHDT and YNNKEL (reference sequence). There are 15 residues in the CDR3. The CDR3 DNA is TGTGCCAGCAGCCAAGGTCAGGGACAGTGGGAGACCCAGTACTTC. Translation gives CASSQGQGQWETQYF.